Below, one T cell receptor beta chain is given with its context. Its specificity is not known. Germline-derived CDR1 and CDR2 are LGHDT and YNNKEL (reference sequence). The CDR3 length is 16 residues. Unmatched junction bases numbered 12, after V lost 4 bases and J lost 4 bases. The protocol was immunoSEQ multiplex PCR, while the TCRdb copy is restricted to in-frame clones and leaves out a portion. The sample holds about 220,000 clones, 85% to 95% seen once. This entry is derived from a study of T cell responses to AZD1222 COVID-19 vaccine. Findings of the study overall: The span of vaccine-associated CD4 TCRs extended across spike, with dominance at 160-218 and 743-854. Donors skewed white British and female; clonal diversity was possibly underestimated. Recipients of two AZD1222 doses showed rising Spike-specific TCR breadth and depth. Regions left unmutated in variants are reportedly the target of nearly half of spike-specific TCRs.

The material sequenced was peripheral blood, taken on day 0 of MenACWY control vaccination. The receptor was isolated from an adult in good health. This rearrangement joins TRBV3-1 (or the pseudogene TRBV3-2) to TRBJ1-2; 7 bases are shared with TRBD1. CDR3 sequence: CASSRRDSVRGYGYTF. The CDR3, as DNA: TGTGCCAGCAGCCGCCGGGACAGCGTCAGGGGCTATGGCTACACCTTC.